A selection of T cell receptor beta chains follows, all from one sample in a study of read filtering for tumor transcriptome and immune sequencing. TCRdb reprocessed the reads via MiXCR and lists one record per CDR3 protein. There are over 45,000 distinct CDR3 sequences in the sample; 20% occur only once, and less than 45% lies in the top ten. The sequenced sample consisted of a population of CD138-negative cells sorted from bone marrow. Receptors originate from a donor at least 40 years old with multiple myeloma. Both conserved end residues are part of each CDR3. The D gene is left open where the match is weak. Some rows mark clone size as missing; the rest say once, few, many or name a class of expanded clone.

size | J | D | V | DNA | CDR3
few | TRBJ2-3 | NA | TRBV7-2 | TGTGCCAGCAGCTTGGCCATAGCGTCAGATACGCAGTATTTT | CASSLAIASDTQYF
many | TRBJ1-4 | NA | TRBV11-2 | TGTGCCAGCAGCTTATTACGGGGGCGCACTAATGAAAAACTGTTTTTT | CASSLLRGRTNEKLFF
few | TRBJ2-7 | TRBD1 | TRBV7-6 | TGTGCCAGCAGCTTAGCCGGGACAGTATCCTACGAGCAGTACTTC | CASSLAGTVSYEQYF
few | TRBJ2-3 | NA | TRBV19 | TGTGCCAGTAGTCCTCTGGAGGGGAGGGGGCGCGACACAGATACGCAGTATTTT | CASSPLEGRGRDTDTQYF
many | TRBJ2-1 | NA | TRBV11-2 | TGTGCCAGCAGTACCGGGAGAGGGTACAATGAGCAGTTCTTC | CASSTGRGYNEQFF
many | TRBJ2-6 | NA | TRBV28 | TGTGCCAGTCTCACCGGAGGGTCTGGGGCCAACGTCCTGACTTTC | CASLTGGSGANVLTF
NA | TRBJ2-5 | NA | TRBV4-3 | TGCGCCAGCAGCCAAGAAGCGGGCCGGGAAACCCAGCACTTC | CASSQEAGRETQHF
many | TRBJ2-5 | NA | TRBV20-1 | TGCAGTCTAGGAATAGTTGGAAGTCAAGAGACCCAGTACTTC | CSLGIVGSQETQYF
NA | TRBJ2-5 | TRBD2 | TRBV2 | TGTGCCAGCAGACTAGCGGAGCTCCAAGAGACCCAGTACTTC | CASRLAELQETQYF
NA | TRBJ2-1 | TRBD1 | TRBV7-9 | TGTGCCAGCAGCTTAGCGCGACAGGGGTTTGTTGAGCAGTTCTTC | CASSLARQGFVEQFF
NA | TRBJ2-7 | NA | TRBV3-1 | TGTGCCAGCAGCCGGACCGACGAGCAGTACTTC | CASSRTDEQYF
many | TRBJ2-1 | TRBD2 | TRBV19 | TGTGCCAGTAGTATCGGACTAGCGGGAGTGGATGAGCAGTTCTTC | CASSIGLAGVDEQFF
many | TRBJ1-4 | NA | TRBV28 | TGTGCCAGCAGTCCCTCAAACCGAGGTGAAAAACTGTTTTTT | CASSPSNRGEKLFF
many | TRBJ2-5 | TRBD2 | TRBV7-2 | TGTGCCAGCAGCTTAGAGGCAAGCGGGGGACAAGAGACCCAGTACTTC | CASSLEASGGQETQYF
many | TRBJ2-5 | TRBD2 | TRBV29-1 | TGCAGCGTTGATCTGGGAGGGGAGACCCAGTACTTC | CSVDLGGETQYF
many | TRBJ2-6 | NA | TRBV5-1 | TGCGCCAGCAACCTATATACTGGGGCCAACGTCCTGACTTTC | CASNLYTGANVLTF
many | TRBJ2-1 | TRBD2 | TRBV28 | TGTGCCACCTGGGGTAGCGGGAGAGAAAATGAGCAGTTCTTC | CATWGSGRENEQFF
many | TRBJ2-1 | NA | TRBV20-1 | TGCAGTGTCGGGAGCGGCTATGAGCAGTTCTTC | CSVGSGYEQFF
NA | TRBJ1-3 | NA | TRBV6-1 | TGTGCCAGCAGTGAATGGAGGAGCTCTGGAAACACCATATATTTT | CASSEWRSSGNTIYF
many | TRBJ1-2 | TRBD1 | TRBV5-1 | TGCGCCAGCGGATCGACAGGGTCGGCTCTTGGCTACACCTTC | CASGSTGSALGYTF
many | TRBJ2-5 | NA | TRBV7-2 | TGTGCCAGCAGCTTAGTACAGGGTCAAGAGACCCAGTACTTC | CASSLVQGQETQYF
many | TRBJ2-7 | NA | TRBV4-1 | TGCGCCAGCAGCCATGCAAGGGGGTCCCACGAGCAGTACTTC | CASSHARGSHEQYF
few | TRBJ2-1 | NA | TRBV4-1 | TGCGCCAGCAGCCCCCCGACGGGGGAAAACAATGAGCAGTTCTTC | CASSPPTGENNEQFF
many | TRBJ2-3 | TRBD2 | TRBV7-9 | TGTGCCAGCAACCGTGGCGGGAGGGCCAATTCAGATACGCAGTATTTT | CASNRGGRANSDTQYF
NA | TRBJ2-1 | TRBD2 | TRBV7-9 | TGTGCCAGCACCTCCAACCACGCGGGAGGGTCCTACAATGAGCAGTTCTTC | CASTSNHAGGSYNEQFF
many | TRBJ2-7 | NA | TRBV9 | TGTGCCAGCAGCGTAGAAGGGAGGAACGAGCAGTACTTC | CASSVEGRNEQYF
many | TRBJ2-1 | TRBD2 | TRBV29-1 | TGCAGCGTGGCTAGCGGGAGCCGCTCCTACAATGAGCAGTTCTTC | CSVASGSRSYNEQFF
NA | TRBJ2-5 | TRBD2 | TRBV12-3/TRBV12-4 | TGTGCCAGCAGTCGTGGGACTAGCGGGAGGGCCCGGGGAGAGACCCAGTACTTC | CASSRGTSGRARGETQYF
many | TRBJ2-5 | NA | TRBV2 | TGTGCCAGCAGTGTTGCTAGTTCGGAGACCCAGTACTTC | CASSVASSETQYF
many | TRBJ2-3 | NA | TRBV6-2/TRBV6-3 | TGTGCCAGCAGTTCCTCTAGAGTATCTTCGGAAGATACGCAGTATTTT | CASSSSRVSSEDTQYF
many | TRBJ2-1 | TRBD2 | TRBV3-1 | TGTGCCAGCAGCCCCGGGACTAGCGGGAACTCCTACAATGAGCAGTTCTTC | CASSPGTSGNSYNEQFF
many | TRBJ1-5 | NA | TRBV28 | TGTGCCAGCAGTTTACGGGGGGATCAGCCCCAGCATTTT | CASSLRGDQPQHF
many | TRBJ2-5 | NA | TRBV7-2 | TGTGCCACCGGGAGCGGGGAGACCCAGTACTTC | CATGSGETQYF
many | TRBJ2-1 | NA | TRBV7-2 | TGTGCCAGCAGCTTAGGTACAGTTCCCTACAATGAGCAGTTCTTC | CASSLGTVPYNEQFF
many | TRBJ2-2 | NA | TRBV5-1 | TGCGCCAGCAGCTTGGCTACCGGGGAGCTGTTTTTT | CASSLATGELFF
NA | TRBJ1-4 | NA | TRBV29-1 | TGCAGTGCAACAGGGTCGGGTAATGAAAAACTGTTTTTT | CSATGSGNEKLFF
NA | TRBJ2-1 | TRBD1 | TRBV18 | TGTGCCAGCTCCAGGACAGGGGATATCTCCTACAATGAGCAGTTCTTC | CASSRTGDISYNEQFF
many | TRBJ1-1 | NA | TRBV2 | TGTGCCAGCAGTGAAGCGCTTCAGACAGCAGAAGCTTTCTTT | CASSEALQTAEAFF
few | TRBJ2-3 | TRBD2 | TRBV29-1 | TGCAGCGTTAAGCGGACTAGCGGGACGGGAGATACGCAGTATTTT | CSVKRTSGTGDTQYF
few | TRBJ1-2 | NA | TRBV12-3/TRBV12-4 | TGTGCCAGCAGTTTGGGGGCACAAATCTATGGCTACACCTTC | CASSLGAQIYGYTF